A single sample is the source of the 5 T cell receptor beta chains below, sequenced in a study of shared clonotypes between healthy human individuals. Some clones are missing from TCRdb's copy, which holds only in-frame ones; the method was immunoSEQ multiplex PCR. Altogether 450,000 to 600,000 clones are present, 79% being singletons, with the ten largest covering approximately 12%. Sequencing was done on a sample of PBMCs. The receptors originated from a woman aged 40 to 50 in good health. Some clones in this sample may be carry-over from other donors' samples.

This chain joins TRBV7-9 and TRBJ1-4, with D perhaps TRBD1 (6 bases). The CDR3 covers 16 residues. V dropped 3 bases and J dropped 0 bases, with 11 bases sitting between them. CDR1 SEHNR and CDR2 FQNEAQ come from the germline V gene (reference sequence). CDR3 in DNA: TGTGCCAGCAGCTTGGGCAGGGGTGCAACTAATGAAAAACTGTTTTTT. This translates into CASSLGRGATNEKLFF.

This clone was seen just once. The genes are TRBV15 and TRBJ1-1; D is unclear. V was trimmed by 0 bases and J by 9 bases, leaving 14 bases between them. The CDR3 totals 14 residues. Germline V gene sequence: CDR1 LNHNV, CDR2 YYDKDF (reference sequence). The CDR3 nucleotides are TGTGCCACCAGCAGAGATAGGTCAGTCAGACAAGCTTTCTTT. Translation: CATSRDRSVRQAFF.

This clone was seen a handful of times. The chain joins TRBV29-1 to TRBJ2-7; D is unclear. V was pared by 0 bases and J by 2 bases, with 11 bases between. The CDR3 has 14 amino acids. The V gene's germline CDR1 is SQVTM and CDR2 ANQGSEA. In DNA form, the CDR3 reads TGCAGCGTTGAAGAATATGGCGGCACCTACGAGCAGTACTTC. Protein product: CSVEEYGGTYEQYF.

The chain uses TRBV6-5 and TRBJ2-7; TRBD1 matches 9 bases. V lost 2 bases to trimming and J lost 4 bases; unmatched junction nucleotides: 6. The germline gives CDR1 MNHEY, CDR2 SVGAGI. The CDR3 consists of 15 residues. The CDR3 protein is CASSYTTGGRYEQYF. The CDR3 DNA reads as TGTGCCAGCAGTTACACGACAGGGGGAAGATACGAGCAGTACTTC.

The CDR3 spells CASSITSGYQETQYF. The DNA for the CDR3 is TGCGCCAGCAGCATCACTAGCGGGTACCAAGAGACCCAGTACTTC. The genes are TRBV5-1 and TRBJ2-5; 9 bases agree with TRBD2. From germline, CDR1 is SGHRS and CDR2 YFSETQ. The CDR3 is 15 amino acids. V lost 4 bases, J lost 0 bases, and 4 bases stayed unmatched.